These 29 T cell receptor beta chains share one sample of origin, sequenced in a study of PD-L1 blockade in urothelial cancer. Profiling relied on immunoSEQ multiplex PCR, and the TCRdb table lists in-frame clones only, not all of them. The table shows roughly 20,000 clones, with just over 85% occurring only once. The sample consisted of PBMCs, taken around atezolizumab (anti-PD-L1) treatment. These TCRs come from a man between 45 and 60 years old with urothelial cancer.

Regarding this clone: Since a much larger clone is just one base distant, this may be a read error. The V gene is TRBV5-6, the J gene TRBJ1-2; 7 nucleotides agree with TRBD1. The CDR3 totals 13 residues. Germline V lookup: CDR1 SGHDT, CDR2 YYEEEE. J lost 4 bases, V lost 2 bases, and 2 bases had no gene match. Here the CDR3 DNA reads TGTGCCAGCAGCTTAGACAGGGCCTATGGCTACACCTTC. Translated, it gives CASSLDRAYGYTF.

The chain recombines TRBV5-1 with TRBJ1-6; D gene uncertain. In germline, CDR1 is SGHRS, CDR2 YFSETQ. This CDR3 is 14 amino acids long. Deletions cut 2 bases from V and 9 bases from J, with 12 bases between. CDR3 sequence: CASSFSDVGSPLHF. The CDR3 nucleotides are TGCGCCAGCAGCTTTAGTGATGTCGGTTCACCCCTCCACTTT.

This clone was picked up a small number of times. This chain's CDR3 is CAWSVPQGARGYTF. CDR3 DNA sequence: TGTGCCTGGAGTGTACCGCAGGGGGCGCGTGGCTACACCTTC. V and J are TRBV30 and TRBJ1-2; the match to TRBD1 covers 8 bases. V gave up 0 bases and J gave up 7 bases; unmatched junction bases: 7. The CDR3 extends over 14 amino acids. Germline V gives CDR1 GTSNPN, CDR2 SVGIG (reference sequence). Variable domain in full (rest from reference TRBV30 and TRBJ1-2): SQTIHQWPATLVQPVGSPLSLECTVEGTSNPNLYWYRQAAGRGLQLLFYSVGIGQISSEVPQNLSASRPQDRQFILSSKKLLLSDSGFYLCAWSVPQGARGYTFGSGTRLTVV.

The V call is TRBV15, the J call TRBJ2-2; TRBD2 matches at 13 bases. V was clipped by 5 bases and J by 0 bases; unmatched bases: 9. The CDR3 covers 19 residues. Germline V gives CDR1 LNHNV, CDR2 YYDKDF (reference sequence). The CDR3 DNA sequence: TGTGCCACCAGCCCTCCCGGACTAGCGGGAGCCGCGAACACCGGGGAGCTGTTTTTT. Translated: CATSPPGLAGAANTGELFF.

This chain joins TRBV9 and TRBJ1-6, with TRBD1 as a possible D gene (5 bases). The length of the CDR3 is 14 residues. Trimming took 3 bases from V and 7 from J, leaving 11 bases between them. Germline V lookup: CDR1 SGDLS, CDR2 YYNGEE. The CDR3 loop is CASSGGELNSPLHF. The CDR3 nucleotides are TGTGCCAGCAGCGGGGGCGAATTAAATTCACCCCTCCACTTT. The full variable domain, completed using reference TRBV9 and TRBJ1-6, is DSGVTQTPKHLITATGQRVTLRCSPRSGDLSVYWYQQSLDQGLQFLIQYYNGEERAKGNILERFSAQQFPDLHSELNLSSLELGDSALYFCASSGGELNSPLHFGNGTRLTVT.

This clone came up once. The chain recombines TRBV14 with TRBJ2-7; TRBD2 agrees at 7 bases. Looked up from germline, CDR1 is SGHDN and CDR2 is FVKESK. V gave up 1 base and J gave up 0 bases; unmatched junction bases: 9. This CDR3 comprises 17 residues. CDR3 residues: CASSQGFVAGASYEQYF. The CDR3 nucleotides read TGTGCCAGCAGCCAAGGTTTCGTGGCGGGAGCCTCCTACGAGCAGTACTTC.

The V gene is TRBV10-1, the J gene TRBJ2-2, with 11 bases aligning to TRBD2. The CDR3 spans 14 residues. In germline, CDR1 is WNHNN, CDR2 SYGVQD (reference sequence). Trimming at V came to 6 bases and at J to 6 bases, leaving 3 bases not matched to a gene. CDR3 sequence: CASRLAGDSGELFF. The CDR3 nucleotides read TGCGCCAGCAGACTAGCGGGAGACTCCGGGGAGCTGTTTTTT.

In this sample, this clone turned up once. CDR3 DNA: TGTGCCAGCAGCTTAGAGGTATCGGCGGGGGGCTCCGCAGATACGCAGTATTTT. Its protein is CASSLEVSAGGSADTQYF. This sequence joins TRBV13 and TRBJ2-3, with 8 nucleotides matching TRBD2. This CDR3 has 18 amino acids. The junction had 13 bases not matched to a gene; V was cut back by 1 base and J by 4 bases. The germline CDR1 and CDR2 sequences are PRHDT and FYEKMQ (reference sequence).

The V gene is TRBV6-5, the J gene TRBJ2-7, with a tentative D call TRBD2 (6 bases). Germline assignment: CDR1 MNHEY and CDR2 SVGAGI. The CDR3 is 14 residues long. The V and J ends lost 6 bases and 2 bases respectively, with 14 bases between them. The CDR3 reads CASSRGTRPYEQYF. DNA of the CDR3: TGTGCCAGCAGCCGGGGGACCCGGCCCTACGAGCAGTACTTC.

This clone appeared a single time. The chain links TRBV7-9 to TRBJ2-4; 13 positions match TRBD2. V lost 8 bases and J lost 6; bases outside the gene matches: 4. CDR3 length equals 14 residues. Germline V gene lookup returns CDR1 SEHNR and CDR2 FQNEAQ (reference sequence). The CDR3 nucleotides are TGTGCCAGCCGGACTAGCGGGGGCTCAAACATTCAGTACTTC. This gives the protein CASRTSGGSNIQYF.

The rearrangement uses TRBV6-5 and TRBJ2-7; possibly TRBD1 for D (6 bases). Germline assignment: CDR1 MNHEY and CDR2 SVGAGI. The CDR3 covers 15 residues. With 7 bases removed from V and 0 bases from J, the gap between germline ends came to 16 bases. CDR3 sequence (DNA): TGTGCCAGCACCCCAGCTCGGACAGCCTCCTACGAGCAGTACTTC. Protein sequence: CASTPARTASYEQYF.

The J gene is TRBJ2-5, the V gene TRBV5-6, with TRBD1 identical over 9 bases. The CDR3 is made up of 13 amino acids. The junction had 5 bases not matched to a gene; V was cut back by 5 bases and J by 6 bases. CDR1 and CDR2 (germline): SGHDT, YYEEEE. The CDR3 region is CASSPQGAQTQYF. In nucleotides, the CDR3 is TGTGCCAGCAGTCCACAGGGGGCTCAGACCCAGTACTTC. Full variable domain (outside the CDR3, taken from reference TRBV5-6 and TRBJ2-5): DAGVTQSPTHLIKTRGQQVTLRCSPKSGHDTVSWYQQALGQGPQFIFQYYEEEERQRGNFPDRFSGHQFPNYSSELNVNALLLGDSALYLCASSPQGAQTQYFGPGTRLLVL.

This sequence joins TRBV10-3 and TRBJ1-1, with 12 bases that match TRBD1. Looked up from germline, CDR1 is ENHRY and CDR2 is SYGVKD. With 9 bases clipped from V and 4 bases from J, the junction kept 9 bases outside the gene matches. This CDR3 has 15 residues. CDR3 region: CAIGDRGPLSTEAFF. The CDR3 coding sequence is TGTGCCATAGGGGACAGGGGGCCGCTGAGCACTGAAGCTTTCTTT.

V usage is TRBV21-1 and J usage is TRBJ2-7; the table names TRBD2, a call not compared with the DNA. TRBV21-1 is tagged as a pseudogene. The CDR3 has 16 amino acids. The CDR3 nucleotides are TGTGCCAGCAACCCACCGTGGCGGGGACCCTCCTACGAGCAGTACTTC. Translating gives CASNPPWRGPSYEQYF.

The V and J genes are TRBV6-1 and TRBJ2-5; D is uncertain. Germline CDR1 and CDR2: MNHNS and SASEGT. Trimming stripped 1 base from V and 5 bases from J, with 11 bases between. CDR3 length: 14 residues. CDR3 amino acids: CASSEVSRWETQYF. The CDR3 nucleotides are TGTGCCAGCAGTGAAGTATCCAGGTGGGAGACCCAGTACTTC.

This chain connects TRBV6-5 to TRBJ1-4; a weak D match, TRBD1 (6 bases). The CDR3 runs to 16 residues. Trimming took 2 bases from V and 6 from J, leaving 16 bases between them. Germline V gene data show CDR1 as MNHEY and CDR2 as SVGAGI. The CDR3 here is CASSYGNGGAYEKLFF. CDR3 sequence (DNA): TGTGCCAGCAGTTACGGGAATGGGGGGGCGTATGAAAAACTGTTTTTT.

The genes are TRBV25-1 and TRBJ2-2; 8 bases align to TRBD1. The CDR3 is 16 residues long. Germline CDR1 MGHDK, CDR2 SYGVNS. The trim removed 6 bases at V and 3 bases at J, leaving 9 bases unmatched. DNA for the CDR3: TGTGCCAGCAGGGAGACCGGGACAGGAGACACCGGGGAGCTGTTTTTT. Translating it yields CASRETGTGDTGELFF.

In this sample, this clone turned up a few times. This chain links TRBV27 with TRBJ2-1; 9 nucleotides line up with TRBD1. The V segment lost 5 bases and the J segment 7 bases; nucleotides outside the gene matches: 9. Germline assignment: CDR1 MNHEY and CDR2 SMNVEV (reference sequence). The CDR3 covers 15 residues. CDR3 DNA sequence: TGTGCCAGCAGTACAAACAGGGGGCGCGGTAATGAGCAGTTCTTC. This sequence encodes CASSTNRGRGNEQFF.

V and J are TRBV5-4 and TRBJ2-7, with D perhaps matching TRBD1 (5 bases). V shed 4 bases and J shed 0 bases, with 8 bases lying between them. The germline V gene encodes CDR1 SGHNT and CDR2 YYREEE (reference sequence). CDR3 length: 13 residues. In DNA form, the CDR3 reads TGTGCCAGCAGCCCAGGGATCTCCTACGAGCAGTACTTC. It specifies CASSPGISYEQYF.

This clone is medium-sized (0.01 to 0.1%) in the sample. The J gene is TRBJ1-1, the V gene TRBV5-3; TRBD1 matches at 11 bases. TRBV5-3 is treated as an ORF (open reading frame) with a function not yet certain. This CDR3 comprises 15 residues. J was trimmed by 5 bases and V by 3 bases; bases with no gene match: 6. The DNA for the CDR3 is TGTGCCAGAAGCTCGTTGGGACAGGGGGGGACTGAAGCTTTCTTT. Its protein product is CARSSLGQGGTEAFF.

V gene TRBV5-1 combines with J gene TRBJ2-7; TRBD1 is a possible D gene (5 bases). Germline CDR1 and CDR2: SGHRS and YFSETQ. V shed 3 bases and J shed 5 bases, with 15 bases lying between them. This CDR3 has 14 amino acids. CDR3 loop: CASSWTSGINEQYF. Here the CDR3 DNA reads TGCGCCAGCAGCTGGACCTCAGGGATCAACGAGCAGTACTTC.

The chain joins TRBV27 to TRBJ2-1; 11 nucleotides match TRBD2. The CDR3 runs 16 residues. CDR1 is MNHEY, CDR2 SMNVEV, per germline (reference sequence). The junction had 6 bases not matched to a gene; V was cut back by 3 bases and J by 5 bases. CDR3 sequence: CASSFLTSGNNNEQFF. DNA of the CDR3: TGTGCCAGCAGTTTTCTGACTAGCGGGAACAACAATGAGCAGTTCTTC.

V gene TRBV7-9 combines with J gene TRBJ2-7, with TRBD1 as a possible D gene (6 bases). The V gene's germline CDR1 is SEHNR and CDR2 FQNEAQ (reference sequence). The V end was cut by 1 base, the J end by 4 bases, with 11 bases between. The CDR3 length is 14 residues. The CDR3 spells CASSLDRERYEQYF. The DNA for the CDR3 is TGTGCCAGCAGCTTAGACAGGGAACGTTACGAGCAGTACTTC.

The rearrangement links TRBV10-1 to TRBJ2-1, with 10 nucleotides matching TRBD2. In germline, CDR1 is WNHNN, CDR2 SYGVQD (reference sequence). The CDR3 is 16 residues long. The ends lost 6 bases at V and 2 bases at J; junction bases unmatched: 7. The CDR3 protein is CASSKSGGVPYNEQFF. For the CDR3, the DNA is TGCGCCAGCAGCAAGAGCGGGGGGGTCCCCTACAATGAGCAGTTCTTC.

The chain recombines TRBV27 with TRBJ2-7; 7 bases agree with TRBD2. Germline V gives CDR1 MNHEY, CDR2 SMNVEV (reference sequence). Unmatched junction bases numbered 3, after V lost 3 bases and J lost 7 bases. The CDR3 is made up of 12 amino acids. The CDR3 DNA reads TGTGCCAGCAGTTTCCTCGGGGGGGAGCAGTACTTC. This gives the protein CASSFLGGEQYF.

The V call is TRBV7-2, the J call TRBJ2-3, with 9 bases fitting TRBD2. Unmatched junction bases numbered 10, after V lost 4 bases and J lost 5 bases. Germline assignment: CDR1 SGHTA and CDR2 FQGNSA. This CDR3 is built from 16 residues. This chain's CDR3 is CASSYDLAGSGDTQYF. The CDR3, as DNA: TGTGCCAGCAGCTACGACCTAGCGGGATCGGGAGATACGCAGTATTTT.

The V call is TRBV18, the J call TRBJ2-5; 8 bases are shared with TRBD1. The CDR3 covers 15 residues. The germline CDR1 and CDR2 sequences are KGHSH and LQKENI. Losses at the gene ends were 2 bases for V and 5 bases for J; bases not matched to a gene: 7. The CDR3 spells CASSPVQGARETQYF. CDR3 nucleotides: TGTGCCAGCTCACCAGTCCAGGGGGCGCGTGAGACCCAGTACTTC.

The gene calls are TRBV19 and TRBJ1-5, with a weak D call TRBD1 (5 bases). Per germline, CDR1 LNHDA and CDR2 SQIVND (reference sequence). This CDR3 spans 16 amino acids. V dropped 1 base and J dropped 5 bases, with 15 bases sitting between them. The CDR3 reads CASSIGAGRDYQPQHF. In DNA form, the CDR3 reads TGTGCCAGTAGTATAGGGGCAGGGAGGGACTATCAGCCCCAGCATTTT.

This CDR3 reads CASRETRVGSYNSPLHF. The CDR3 DNA reads TGTGCCAGCAGAGAGACGAGGGTCGGCTCCTATAATTCACCCCTCCACTTT. The V call is TRBV7-9, the J call TRBJ1-6; D remains unclear. The CDR3 consists of 17 residues. V was cut by 6 bases and J by 0 bases, with 15 bases left in between. Germline loops: CDR1 SEHNR, CDR2 FQNEAQ (reference sequence). Variable domain in full (rest from reference TRBV7-9 and TRBJ1-6): DTGVSQNPRHKITKRGQNVTFRCDPISEHNRLYWYRQTLGQGPEFLTYFQNEAQLEKSRLLSDRFSAERPKGSFSTLEIQRTEQGDSAMYLCASRETRVGSYNSPLHFGNGTRLTVT.